A selection of T cell receptor beta chains follows, all from one sample in a study of beta chain features in type 1 diabetes. Profiling relied on immunoSEQ multiplex PCR, and the TCRdb table lists in-frame clones only, not all of them. The sample records 90,000 to 110,000 clones, less than 40% being singletons. The sequenced sample consisted of stem cell memory CD4+ T cells from blood. The receptors were sampled from a woman under 30 in good health. CDR3s include the opening cysteine and the closing phenylalanine or tryptophan. D genes are given only for firm matches. Clone size appears in some rows only: once, few, many, or a class for an expanded clone.

V gene: TRBV28
D gene: .
clone size: .
J gene: TRBJ2-1
CDR3 DNA: TGTGCCAGCAGTTTGCGGGGAATCGCCTACAATGAGCAGTTCTTC
CDR3 protein: CASSLRGIAYNEQFF

V gene: TRBV6-5
D gene: .
clone size: .
J gene: TRBJ2-1
CDR3 DNA: TGTGCCAGCACCCTGCCAGGGAATGAGCAGTTCTTC
CDR3 protein: CASTLPGNEQFF

V gene: TRBV4-3
D gene: .
clone size: few
J gene: TRBJ1-1
CDR3 DNA: TGCGCCAGCAGCCAAGGGACTCCGAACACTGAAGCTTTCTTT
CDR3 protein: CASSQGTPNTEAFF

V gene: TRBV5-1
D gene: .
clone size: once
J gene: TRBJ2-1
CDR3 DNA: TGCGCCAGCAGCTTGGGCCTCCGGACAAAAACCTACAATGAGCAGTTCTTC
CDR3 protein: CASSLGLRTKTYNEQFF

V gene: TRBV18
D gene: .
clone size: .
J gene: TRBJ2-1
CDR3 DNA: TGTGCCAGCTCACCTACGCCGGACACCCTCAATGAGCAGTTCTTC
CDR3 protein: CASSPTPDTLNEQFF

V gene: TRBV5-1
D gene: TRBD1
clone size: few
J gene: TRBJ1-2
CDR3 DNA: TGCGCCAGCAGCTTAACGGAGGGACAGGGGAACTATGGCTACACCTTC
CDR3 protein: CASSLTEGQGNYGYTF

V gene: TRBV11-2
D gene: TRBD2
clone size: few
J gene: TRBJ2-2
CDR3 DNA: TGTGCCAGCAGCTTTATACTAGCGGCGAACACCGGGGAGCTGTTTTTT
CDR3 protein: CASSFILAANTGELFF

V gene: TRBV28
D gene: TRBD1
clone size: few
J gene: TRBJ1-2
CDR3 DNA: TGTGCCAGCAGTTTACTCCGACAGGGCCCTAGCTTC
CDR3 protein: CASSLLRQGPSF

V gene: TRBV6-1
D gene: .
clone size: .
J gene: TRBJ2-7
CDR3 DNA: TGTGCCAGCAGTGAATGGGCAGGGTTCTTCTACGAGCAGTACTTC
CDR3 protein: CASSEWAGFFYEQYF

V gene: TRBV19
D gene: .
clone size: few
J gene: TRBJ1-1
CDR3 DNA: TGTGCCAGTACCCAATACACTGAAGCTTTCTTT
CDR3 protein: CASTQYTEAFF

V gene: TRBV30
D gene: TRBD1
clone size: .
J gene: TRBJ1-2
CDR3 DNA: TGTGCCTGGAGTCGTCAGACAGGGGAGAGCTATGGCTACACCTTC
CDR3 protein: CAWSRQTGESYGYTF

V gene: TRBV5-1
D gene: TRBD1
clone size: .
J gene: TRBJ1-1
CDR3 DNA: TGCGCCAGCAGCTTGGGACAGGGATTAGTTGAAGCTTTCTTT
CDR3 protein: CASSLGQGLVEAFF

V gene: TRBV7-9
D gene: TRBD2
clone size: few
J gene: TRBJ2-7
CDR3 DNA: TGTGCCAGCAGCTTCACTAGCGGGCCCTACGAGCAGTACTTC
CDR3 protein: CASSFTSGPYEQYF

V gene: TRBV5-1
D gene: TRBD2
clone size: .
J gene: TRBJ2-7
CDR3 DNA: TGCGCCAGCAGAACGGGACTAGCGGGAGGGCGAGGCTCCTACGAGCAGTACTTC
CDR3 protein: CASRTGLAGGRGSYEQYF

V gene: TRBV15
D gene: .
clone size: .
J gene: TRBJ1-2
CDR3 DNA: TGTGCCACCAGCAGAAAATACCAACAGAGAAACTATGGCTACACCTTC
CDR3 protein: CATSRKYQQRNYGYTF

V gene: TRBV21-1
D gene: .
clone size: .
J gene: TRBJ2-3
CDR3 DNA: TGTGCCAGCAGCCGAAAAGGGGTCTGGGCAGATACGCAGTATTTT
CDR3 protein: CASSRKGVWADTQYF

V gene: TRBV19
D gene: .
clone size: .
J gene: TRBJ2-7
CDR3 DNA: TGTGCCAGTAGTATAGTTAAGGAGTCCTACGAGCAGTACTTC
CDR3 protein: CASSIVKESYEQYF

V gene: TRBV7-9
D gene: .
clone size: few
J gene: TRBJ1-2
CDR3 DNA: TGTGCCAGCAGCTCCGGAGTAACCTATGGCTACACCTTC
CDR3 protein: CASSSGVTYGYTF

V gene: TRBV6-1
D gene: .
clone size: .
J gene: TRBJ1-2
CDR3 DNA: TGTGCCAGCAGCAACAGGGTCGGCTACACCTTC
CDR3 protein: CASSNRVGYTF

V gene: TRBV29-1
D gene: .
clone size: few
J gene: TRBJ1-1
CDR3 DNA: TGCAGCGTCGCTACAGGGCCTGAAGCTTTCTTT
CDR3 protein: CSVATGPEAFF

V gene: TRBV15
D gene: TRBD2
clone size: few
J gene: TRBJ2-1
CDR3 DNA: TGTGCCACCAGCAGAGATCGACTAGCGGGAGGGCGACGGGGGTGGAATGAGCAGTTCTTC
CDR3 protein: CATSRDRLAGGRRGWNEQFF

V gene: TRBV13
D gene: TRBD1
clone size: few
J gene: TRBJ2-3
CDR3 DNA: TGTGCCAGCAGCCACGGACAGGGAACAGATACGCAGTATTTT
CDR3 protein: CASSHGQGTDTQYF

V gene: TRBV19
D gene: .
clone size: .
J gene: TRBJ2-1
CDR3 DNA: TGTGCCAGTAGTCCTCAAGCGCACCGCTCCTACAATGAGCAGTTCTTC
CDR3 protein: CASSPQAHRSYNEQFF

V gene: TRBV7-2
D gene: .
clone size: .
J gene: TRBJ2-3
CDR3 DNA: TGTGCCAGCAGCGCAGGGAGCACAGATACGCAGTATTTT
CDR3 protein: CASSAGSTDTQYF

V gene: TRBV19
D gene: .
clone size: .
J gene: TRBJ1-5
CDR3 DNA: TGTGCCAGTAGTTCAGGGCCCCCCTGGCCCCAGCATTTT
CDR3 protein: CASSSGPPWPQHF

V gene: TRBV19
D gene: TRBD1
clone size: few
J gene: TRBJ1-1
CDR3 DNA: TGTGCCAGTAGTATCCGGGACAGGGGAATAAGGACTGAAGCTTTCTTT
CDR3 protein: CASSIRDRGIRTEAFF

V gene: TRBV18
D gene: .
clone size: .
J gene: TRBJ2-7
CDR3 DNA: TGTGCCAGCTCACCACCCTTAACTAGCTCCTACGAGCAGTACTTC
CDR3 protein: CASSPPLTSSYEQYF

V gene: TRBV14
D gene: .
clone size: few
J gene: TRBJ2-3
CDR3 DNA: TGTGCCAGCAGCCCCTTCGGGGCGGGATCAGATACGCAGTATTTT
CDR3 protein: CASSPFGAGSDTQYF

V gene: TRBV29-1
D gene: .
clone size: few
J gene: TRBJ2-2
CDR3 DNA: TGCAGCGTTTCGGGTTTTCCGTACACCGGGGAGCTGTTTTTT
CDR3 protein: CSVSGFPYTGELFF

V gene: TRBV27
D gene: TRBD2
clone size: .
J gene: TRBJ2-5
CDR3 DNA: TGTGCCAGCGGTTGGGGACTAGCGGGAGGGCCCTCGGGTTCTGTAGAGACCCAGTACTTC
CDR3 protein: CASGWGLAGGPSGSVETQYF

V gene: TRBV5-1
D gene: .
clone size: .
J gene: TRBJ1-1
CDR3 DNA: TGCGCCAGCAGCTTGGAGCTGGTAAACACTGAAGCTTTCTTT
CDR3 protein: CASSLELVNTEAFF

V gene: TRBV30
D gene: .
clone size: .
J gene: TRBJ2-7
CDR3 DNA: TGTGCCTGGAGTGTATTGACCGGGGAGCAGTACTTC
CDR3 protein: CAWSVLTGEQYF

V gene: TRBV27
D gene: TRBD1
clone size: .
J gene: TRBJ2-7
CDR3 DNA: TGTGCCAGCGCACGGACAGGGACTTTCTACGAGCAGTACTTC
CDR3 protein: CASARTGTFYEQYF

V gene: TRBV5-1
D gene: TRBD2
clone size: .
J gene: TRBJ2-1
CDR3 DNA: TGCGCCAGCAAACTAGCGGACAATGAGCAGTTCTTC
CDR3 protein: CASKLADNEQFF

V gene: TRBV7-2
D gene: .
clone size: few
J gene: TRBJ2-7
CDR3 DNA: TGTGCCAGCAGCTCCAACAGGGTGAACGAGCAGTACTTC
CDR3 protein: CASSSNRVNEQYF

V gene: TRBV7-9
D gene: .
clone size: .
J gene: TRBJ2-3
CDR3 DNA: TGTGCCAGCAGCCCAAGCGGAGATACGCAGTATTTT
CDR3 protein: CASSPSGDTQYF

V gene: TRBV11-2
D gene: TRBD1
clone size: .
J gene: TRBJ1-5
CDR3 DNA: TGTGCCAGCAGCATCGGGACAGGGGCTCAGCCCCAGCATTTT
CDR3 protein: CASSIGTGAQPQHF

V gene: TRBV6-5
D gene: .
clone size: few
J gene: TRBJ1-2
CDR3 DNA: TGTGCCAGCAGTTACGGGACAAGGCCGATTAGTCGCGGCTACACCTTC
CDR3 protein: CASSYGTRPISRGYTF

V gene: TRBV27
D gene: TRBD1
clone size: few
J gene: TRBJ1-2
CDR3 DNA: TGTGCCAGCAGCTCCTTTACAGGGGGGGATGGCTACACCTTC
CDR3 protein: CASSSFTGGDGYTF

V gene: TRBV9
D gene: TRBD2
clone size: .
J gene: TRBJ2-5
CDR3 DNA: TGTGCCAGCAGCAAAAGGGGACTAGCGGACTACAAACAAGAGACCCAGTACTTC
CDR3 protein: CASSKRGLADYKQETQYF

V gene: TRBV14
D gene: TRBD1
clone size: .
J gene: TRBJ2-1
CDR3 DNA: TGTGCCAGCAGCCGGGACAGGGCGAATGAGCAGTTCTTC
CDR3 protein: CASSRDRANEQFF